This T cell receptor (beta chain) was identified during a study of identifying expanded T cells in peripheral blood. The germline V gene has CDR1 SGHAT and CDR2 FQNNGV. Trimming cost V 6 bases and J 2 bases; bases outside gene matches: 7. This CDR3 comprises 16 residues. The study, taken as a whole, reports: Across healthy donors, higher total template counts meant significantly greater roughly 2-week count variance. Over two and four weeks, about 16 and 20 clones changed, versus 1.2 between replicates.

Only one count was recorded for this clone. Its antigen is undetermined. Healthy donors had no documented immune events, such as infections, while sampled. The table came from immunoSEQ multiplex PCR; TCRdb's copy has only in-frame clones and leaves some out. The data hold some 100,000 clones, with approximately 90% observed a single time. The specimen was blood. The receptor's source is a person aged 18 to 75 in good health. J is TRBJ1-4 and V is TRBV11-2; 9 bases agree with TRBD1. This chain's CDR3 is CASRHGTGSTNEKLFF. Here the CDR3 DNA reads TGTGCCAGCAGACACGGGACAGGGTCCACTAATGAAAAACTGTTTTTT.